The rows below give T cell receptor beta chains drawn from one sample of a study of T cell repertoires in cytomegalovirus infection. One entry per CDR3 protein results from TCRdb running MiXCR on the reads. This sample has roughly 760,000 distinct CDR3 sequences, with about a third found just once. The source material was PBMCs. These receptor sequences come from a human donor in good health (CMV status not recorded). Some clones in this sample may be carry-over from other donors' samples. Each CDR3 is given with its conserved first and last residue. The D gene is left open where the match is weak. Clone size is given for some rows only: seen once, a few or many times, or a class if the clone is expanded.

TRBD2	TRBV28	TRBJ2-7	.	CASSPLSSGGLQYF	TGTGCCAGCAGTCCCCTGAGTAGCGGGGGCCTCCAGTACTTC
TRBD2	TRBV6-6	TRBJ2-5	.	CAISSLAGGPRLTQYF	TGTGCCATCAGTTCCCTAGCGGGAGGCCCCCGGTTGACCCAGTACTTC
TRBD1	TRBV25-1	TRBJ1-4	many	CASSEPKTGPMEKLFF	TGTGCCAGCAGTGAACCAAAGACAGGGCCGATGGAAAAACTGTTTTTT
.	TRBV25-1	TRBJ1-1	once	CASSGLGFYRAFF	TGTGCCAGCAGTGGCCTAGGTTTCTACCGAGCTTTCTTT
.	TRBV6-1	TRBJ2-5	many	CASIQRSQETQYF	TGTGCCAGCATTCAGCGTAGCCAAGAGACCCAGTACTTC
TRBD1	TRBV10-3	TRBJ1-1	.	CAIRLTGGTTEAFF	TGTGCCATCAGGTTGACAGGGGGCACCACTGAAGCTTTCTTT
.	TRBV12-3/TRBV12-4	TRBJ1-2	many	CASSLGQQGYTF	TGTGCCAGCAGTTTAGGGCAGCAAGGCTACACCTTC
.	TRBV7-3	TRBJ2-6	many	CASSSTAPAGANVLTF	TGTGCCAGCAGCTCTACAGCCCCTGCTGGGGCCAACGTCCTGACTTTC
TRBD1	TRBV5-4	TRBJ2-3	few	CASQIQGGTDTQYF	TGTGCCAGCCAAATCCAGGGGGGCACAGATACGCAGTATTTT
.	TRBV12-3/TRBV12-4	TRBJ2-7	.	CASTAGQQYEQYF	TGTGCCAGCACCGCTGGACAGCAGTACGAGCAGTACTTC
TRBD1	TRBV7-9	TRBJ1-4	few	CASSFGQGGPSTNEKLFF	TGTGCCAGCAGCTTCGGACAGGGAGGGCCCTCAACTAATGAAAAACTGTTTTTT
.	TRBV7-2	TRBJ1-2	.	CASSLGLSTYGYTF	TGTGCCAGCAGCTTAGGGCTTAGTACCTATGGCTACACCTTC
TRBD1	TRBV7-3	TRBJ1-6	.	CASSLTGRGLPNSPLHF	TGTGCCAGCAGCTTAACTGGCAGGGGGCTACCCAATTCACCCCTCCACTTT
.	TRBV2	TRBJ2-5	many	CASSESAPGLQETQYF	TGTGCCAGCAGTGAATCCGCGCCGGGACTCCAAGAGACCCAGTACTTC
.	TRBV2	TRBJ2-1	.	CASIQGGVYNEQFF	TGTGCCAGCATCCAGGGGGGAGTTTACAATGAGCAGTTCTTC
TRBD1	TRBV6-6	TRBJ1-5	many	CASSMTGVNQPQHF	TGTGCCAGCAGTATGACAGGGGTCAATCAGCCCCAGCATTTT
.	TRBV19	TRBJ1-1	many	CASSIQNGYTEAFF	TGTGCCAGTAGTATACAGAATGGTTACACTGAAGCTTTCTTT
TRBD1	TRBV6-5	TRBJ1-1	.	CASSYGAQGRTEAFF	TGTGCCAGCAGTTACGGGGCACAGGGGAGGACTGAAGCTTTCTTT
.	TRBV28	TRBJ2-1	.	CASSLSREQFF	TGTGCCAGCAGTTTATCGAGGGAGCAGTTCTTC
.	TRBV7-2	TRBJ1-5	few	CASSLYSGGPQPQHF	TGTGCCAGCAGCTTATATTCCGGGGGCCCCCAGCCCCAGCATTTT
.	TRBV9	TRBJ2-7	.	CASVLYTGWLAVYEQYF	TGTGCCAGTGTACTATATACAGGGTGGCTAGCGGTATACGAGCAGTACTTC
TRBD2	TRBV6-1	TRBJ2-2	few	CASSELAGKTGELFF	TGTGCCAGCAGTGAGCTAGCGGGAAAGACCGGGGAGCTGTTTTTT
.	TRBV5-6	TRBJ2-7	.	CASTRGISGPYEQYF	TGTGCCAGCACTCGAGGGATAAGTGGCCCCTACGAGCAGTACTTC
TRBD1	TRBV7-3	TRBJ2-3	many	CASSPTGGWADTQYF	TGTGCCAGCAGCCCAACAGGGGGGTGGGCAGATACGCAGTATTTT
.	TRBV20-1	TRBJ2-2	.	CSARDLRGYTGELFF	TGCAGTGCTAGAGATCTAAGGGGGTACACCGGGGAGCTGTTTTTT
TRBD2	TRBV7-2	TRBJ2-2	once	CASSLATGGYGELFF	TGTGCCAGCAGCTTAGCTACGGGAGGGTACGGGGAGCTGTTTTTT
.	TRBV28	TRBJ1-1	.	CASSLLAPGAFF	TGTGCCAGCAGTTTACTCGCACCCGGGGCTTTCTTT
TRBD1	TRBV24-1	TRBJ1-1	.	CATRDRRNTEAFF	TGTGCCACCCGGGACAGGCGGAACACTGAAGCTTTCTTT
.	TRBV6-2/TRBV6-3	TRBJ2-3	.	CASSSGTSDTQYF	TGTGCCAGCAGCTCCGGTACGTCAGATACGCAGTATTTT
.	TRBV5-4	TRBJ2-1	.	CASSLSSGNYNEQFF	TGTGCCAGCAGCTTGAGTAGCGGTAATTACAATGAGCAGTTCTTC
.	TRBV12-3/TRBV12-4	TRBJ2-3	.	CASKWGKDTQYF	TGTGCCAGCAAGTGGGGGAAAGATACGCAGTATTTT
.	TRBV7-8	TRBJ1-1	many	CASSDHRILDTEAFF	TGTGCCAGCAGCGATCATAGAATTTTAGACACTGAAGCTTTCTTT
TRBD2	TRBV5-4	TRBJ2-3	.	CASSLGRTSGRGADTQYF	TGTGCCAGCAGCTTGGGCAGGACTAGCGGGAGGGGGGCAGATACGCAGTATTTT
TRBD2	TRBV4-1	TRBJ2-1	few	CASSQGLANEQFF	TGCGCCAGCAGCCAAGGACTAGCTAATGAGCAGTTCTTC
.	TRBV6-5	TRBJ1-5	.	CASALRDGGQPQHF	TGTGCCAGCGCCCTGAGGGACGGAGGTCAGCCCCAGCATTTT
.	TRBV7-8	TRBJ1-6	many	CASSLVGQYNSPLHF	TGTGCCAGCAGCTTAGTGGGGCAGTATAATTCACCCCTCCACTTT
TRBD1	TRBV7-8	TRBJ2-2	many	CASSLMRRGITGELFF	TGTGCCAGCAGCTTAATGCGCAGGGGGATCACCGGGGAGCTGTTTTTT